The 16 T cell receptor beta chains reported below all come from one sample, sequenced in a study of T cell repertoires in cytomegalovirus infection. These receptors lack a known antigen. MiXCR was run by TCRdb on the reads, yielding one entry per CDR3 protein. The table shows roughly 110,000 distinct CDR3 sequences, with about a tenth occurring only once. Sequenced: PBMCs, sequenced either directly or after in vitro stimulation (not recorded which). Receptors were obtained from a human donor in good health (CMV status not recorded). Some clones in this sample may be carry-over from other donors' samples.

In its sample, this clonotype was seen a few times. The chain joins TRBV27 to TRBJ2-3; tentative D call: TRBD2 (6 bases). The CDR3 has 17 amino acids. The germline CDR1 and CDR2 sequences are MNHEY and SMNVEV (reference sequence). V shed 0 bases and J shed 4 bases, with 17 bases lying between them. CDR3 amino acids: CASSLSVRRRGSDTQYF. CDR3 bases: TGTGCCAGCAGTTTATCTGTGAGGAGGAGGGGCTCAGATACGCAGTATTTT.

This clonotype occurred a few times. The chain uses TRBV6-5 and TRBJ2-7, with 9 bases matching TRBD1. In germline, CDR1 is MNHEY, CDR2 SVGAGI. V lost 5 bases and J lost 3; bases outside the gene matches: 8. The CDR3 totals 15 residues. CDR3 nucleotides: TGTGCCAGCAGTCGTACAGGGGGCGAGGTCTACGAGCAGTACTTC. Translated, it gives CASSRTGGEVYEQYF.

There are a few counts of this clonotype. This CDR3 reads CACRSLGSGNTIYF. In DNA form, the CDR3 reads TGTGCCTGCCGTTCTCTGGGCTCTGGAAACACCATATATTTT. The chain links TRBV7-6 to TRBJ1-3; D remains unclear. The CDR3 covers 14 residues. Trimming pared 11 bases from V and 0 bases from J, leaving 14 bases between. Germline V lookup: CDR1 SGHVS, CDR2 FNYEAQ.

The table lists this clonotype with a few counts. The rearrangement links TRBV5-1 to TRBJ2-3; the D is unclear. Germline V CDR1 and CDR2: SGHRS, YFSETQ. The CDR3 covers 14 residues. V dropped 0 bases and J dropped 2 bases, with 7 bases sitting between them. The CDR3 sequence: CASSLVRVTDTQYF. For the CDR3, the DNA is TGCGCCAGCAGCTTGGTAAGGGTCACAGATACGCAGTATTTT.

This clonotype was counted only a few times. The rearrangement uses TRBV20-1 and TRBJ2-3, with 9 bases that match TRBD1. The CDR3 is 14 amino acids. V dropped 4 bases and J dropped 2; count of bases not matched to a gene: 4. Germline V gene data show CDR1 as DFQATT and CDR2 as SNEGSKA (reference sequence). The CDR3 is CSANRGRVTDTQYF. The CDR3 DNA follows: TGCAGTGCTAACAGGGGGCGGGTCACAGATACGCAGTATTTT.

This clonotype was seen at least ten times. This rearrangement joins TRBV7-9 to TRBJ2-1; TRBD2 matches at 9 bases. The trim removed 3 bases at V and 0 bases at J, leaving 15 bases unmatched. From germline, CDR1 is SEHNR and CDR2 FQNEAQ (reference sequence). The CDR3 length is 20 residues. The CDR3 coding sequence is TGTGCCAGCAGCTTCGTTGATAGCGGGAGTCCCGAAGCCTCCTACAATGAGCAGTTCTTC. This codes for CASSFVDSGSPEASYNEQFF. The whole variable domain, remainder taken from reference TRBV7-9 and TRBJ2-1, is DTGVSQNPRHKITKRGQNVTFRCDPISEHNRLYWYRQTLGQGPEFLTYFQNEAQLEKSRLLSDRFSAERPKGSFSTLEIQRTEQGDSAMYLCASSFVDSGSPEASYNEQFFGPGTRLTVL.

The J gene is TRBJ2-1, the V gene TRBV11-1, with unresolved D. The germline V gene encodes CDR1 SGHAT and CDR2 FQDESV (reference sequence). The CDR3 runs 15 residues. The V gene lost 3 bases and the J gene lost 2 bases, with 11 bases spanning the gap. CDR3 loop: CASSLHLRTYNEQFF. CDR3 sequence (DNA): TGTGCCAGCAGCTTGCATTTGCGCACCTACAATGAGCAGTTCTTC.

This clonotype was detected many times. The genes are TRBV20-1 and TRBJ2-7; 7 bases are shared with TRBD1. The CDR3 is 15 amino acids. Trimming at V came to 6 bases and at J to 6 bases, leaving 17 bases not matched to a gene. From germline, CDR1 is DFQATT and CDR2 SNEGSKA (reference sequence). The CDR3 DNA reads TGCAGTGCCCGTGAAGAGGGGGCGCGGACGGGCGAGCAGTACTTC. It encodes CSAREEGARTGEQYF.

This clonotype was recorded at least ten times. In DNA form, the CDR3 reads TGTGCCAGCAGCTTAATAAGCTCTGGGGCCAACGTCCTGACTTTC. Protein product: CASSLISSGANVLTF. The rearrangement joins TRBV7-2 to TRBJ2-6; D ambiguous. The CDR3 is made up of 15 amino acids. Germline V CDR1 and CDR2: SGHTA, FQGNSA. V was pared by 2 bases and J by 0 bases, with 5 bases between.

The sample holds a few counts of this clonotype. This chain uses TRBV5-1 with TRBJ2-7, with 14 bases lining up with TRBD2. Germline V lookup: CDR1 SGHRS, CDR2 YFSETQ. This CDR3 contains 15 residues. Trimming at V came to 4 bases and at J to 2 bases, leaving 2 bases not matched to a gene. CDR3 in amino acids: CASSEGLAGAYEQYV. CDR3 DNA: TGCGCCAGCAGCGAGGGACTAGCGGGAGCCTACGAGCAGTACGTC.

Many counts were recorded for this clonotype. The chain employs TRBV7-2 and TRBJ2-3; D possibly corresponds to TRBD1 (6 bases). Germline V gene data show CDR1 as SGHTA and CDR2 as FQGNSA. The V end was cut by 5 bases, the J end by 1 base, with 7 bases between. The CDR3 extends over 13 amino acids. As DNA, the CDR3 is TGTGCCAGCAGCCACAGGGGCACAGATACGCAGTATTTT. Translating it yields CASSHRGTDTQYF.

V usage is TRBV28 and J usage is TRBJ1-1; the D gene is possibly TRBD1 (6 bases). Germline CDR1 and CDR2: MDHEN and SYDVKM. The CDR3 consists of 18 residues. Trimming stripped 2 bases from V and 0 bases from J, with 19 bases between. The CDR3 sequence is CASSLPGQSTLMNTEAFF. Here the CDR3 DNA reads TGTGCCAGCAGTTTACCCGGACAGTCCACCTTAATGAACACTGAAGCTTTCTTT.

This clonotype was found many times. The rearrangement uses TRBV7-6 and TRBJ1-1; tentatively, D is TRBD1 (6 bases). This CDR3 spans 14 amino acids. The germline V gene has CDR1 SGHVS and CDR2 FNYEAQ. Deletions cut 0 bases from V and 6 bases from J, with 11 bases between. The CDR3 loop reads CASSLAGGTAEAFF. CDR3 nucleotide sequence: TGTGCCAGCAGCTTAGCGGGGGGCACCGCTGAAGCTTTCTTT.

This chain uses TRBV5-6 with TRBJ1-4, with a possible D match to TRBD1 (6 bases). This CDR3 is built from 16 residues. With 4 bases removed from V and 10 bases from J, the gap between germline ends came to 23 bases. Per the germline V gene, CDR1 is SGHDT and CDR2 is YYEEEE. CDR3 loop: CASSQQGPLYSGKLFF. CDR3 nucleotides: TGTGCCAGCAGCCAACAGGGTCCGCTGTACAGTGGAAAACTGTTTTTT.

This clonotype was seen many times. J is TRBJ2-5 and V is TRBV7-2; the D gene is possibly TRBD2 (6 bases). V lost 4 bases to trimming and J lost 4 bases, with 13 bases between them. This CDR3 comprises 14 residues. CDR1 and CDR2 from the germline V gene are SGHTA and FQGNSA. Here the CDR3 DNA reads TGTGCCAGCAGCTCCACTAGCTTTCCAGAGACCCAGTACTTC. Residues: CASSSTSFPETQYF.

In this sample, this clonotype turned up many times. The chain carries TRBV20-1 and TRBJ2-5; D remains unclear. V dropped 5 bases and J dropped 3 bases, with 19 bases sitting between them. Germline V lookup: CDR1 DFQATT, CDR2 SNEGSKA (reference sequence). This CDR3 comprises 15 residues. The CDR3 region is CSARIRGHPKETQYF. The CDR3 DNA reads TGCAGTGCTCGTATCCGAGGTCACCCTAAAGAGACCCAGTACTTC.